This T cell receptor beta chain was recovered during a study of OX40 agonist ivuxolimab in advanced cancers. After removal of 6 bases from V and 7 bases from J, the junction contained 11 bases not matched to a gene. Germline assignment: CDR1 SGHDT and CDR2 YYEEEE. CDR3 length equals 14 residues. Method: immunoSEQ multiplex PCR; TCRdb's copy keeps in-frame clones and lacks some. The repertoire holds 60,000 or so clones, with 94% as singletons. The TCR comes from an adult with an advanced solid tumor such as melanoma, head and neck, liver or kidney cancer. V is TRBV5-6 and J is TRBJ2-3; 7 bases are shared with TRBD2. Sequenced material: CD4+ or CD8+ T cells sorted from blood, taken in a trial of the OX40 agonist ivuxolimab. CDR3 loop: CASIWGGSRNTQYF. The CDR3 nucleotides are TGTGCCAGCATTTGGGGAGGGTCCAGAAATACGCAGTATTTT.